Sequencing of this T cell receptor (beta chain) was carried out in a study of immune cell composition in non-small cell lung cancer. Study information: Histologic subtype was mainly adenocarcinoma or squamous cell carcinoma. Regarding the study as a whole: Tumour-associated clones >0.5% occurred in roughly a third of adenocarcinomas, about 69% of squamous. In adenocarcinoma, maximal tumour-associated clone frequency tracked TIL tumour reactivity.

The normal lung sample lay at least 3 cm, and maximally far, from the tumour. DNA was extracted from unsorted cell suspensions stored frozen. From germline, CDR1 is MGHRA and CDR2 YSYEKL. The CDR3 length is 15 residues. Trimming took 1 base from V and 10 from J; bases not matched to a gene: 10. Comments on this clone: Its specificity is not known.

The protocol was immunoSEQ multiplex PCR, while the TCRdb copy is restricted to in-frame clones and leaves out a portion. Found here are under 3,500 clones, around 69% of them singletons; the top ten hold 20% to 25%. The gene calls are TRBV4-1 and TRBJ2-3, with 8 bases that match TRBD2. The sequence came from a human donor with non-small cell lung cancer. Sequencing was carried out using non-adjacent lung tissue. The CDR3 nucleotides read TGCGCCAGCAGCCAAGTTGCGGCGGGGGGCGAGGCGCAGTATTTT. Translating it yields CASSQVAAGGEAQYF.